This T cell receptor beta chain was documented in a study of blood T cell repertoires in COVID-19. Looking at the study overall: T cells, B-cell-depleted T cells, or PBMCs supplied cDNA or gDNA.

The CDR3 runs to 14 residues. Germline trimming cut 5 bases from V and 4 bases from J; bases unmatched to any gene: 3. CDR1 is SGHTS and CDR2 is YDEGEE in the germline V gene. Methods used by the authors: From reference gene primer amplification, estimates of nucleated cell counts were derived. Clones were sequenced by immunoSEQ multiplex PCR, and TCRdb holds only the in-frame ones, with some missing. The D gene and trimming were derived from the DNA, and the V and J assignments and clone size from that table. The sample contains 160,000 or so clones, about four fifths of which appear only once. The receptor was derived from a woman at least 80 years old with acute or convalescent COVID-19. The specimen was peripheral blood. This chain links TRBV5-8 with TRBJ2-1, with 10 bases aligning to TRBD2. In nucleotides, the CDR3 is TGTGCCAGCAGGCGGACTAGCGGTTACAATGAGCAGTTCTTC. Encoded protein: CASRRTSGYNEQFF.